The entry below describes one T cell receptor beta chain. The sample originates from a study of control samples from healthy donors and cancer patients. The method was immunoSEQ multiplex PCR; TCRdb's version includes in-frame clones alone and lacks a portion of them. The sample lists around 140,000 clones; over 80% were seen once. Trimming left V 1 base short and J 1 base short, with 8 bases between. The CDR3 sequence is 15 residues long. Germline V gives CDR1 SGHAT, CDR2 FQDESV (reference sequence). This receptor was obtained from a woman between 45 and 65 years old in good health. This chain links TRBV11-1 with TRBJ2-1; D is possibly TRBD1 or TRBD2 (5 bases each). Input material: blood. The CDR3 sequence is CASSLGRESYNEQFF. CDR3 nucleotides: TGTGCCAGCAGCTTAGGCAGGGAGTCCTACAATGAGCAGTTCTTC.